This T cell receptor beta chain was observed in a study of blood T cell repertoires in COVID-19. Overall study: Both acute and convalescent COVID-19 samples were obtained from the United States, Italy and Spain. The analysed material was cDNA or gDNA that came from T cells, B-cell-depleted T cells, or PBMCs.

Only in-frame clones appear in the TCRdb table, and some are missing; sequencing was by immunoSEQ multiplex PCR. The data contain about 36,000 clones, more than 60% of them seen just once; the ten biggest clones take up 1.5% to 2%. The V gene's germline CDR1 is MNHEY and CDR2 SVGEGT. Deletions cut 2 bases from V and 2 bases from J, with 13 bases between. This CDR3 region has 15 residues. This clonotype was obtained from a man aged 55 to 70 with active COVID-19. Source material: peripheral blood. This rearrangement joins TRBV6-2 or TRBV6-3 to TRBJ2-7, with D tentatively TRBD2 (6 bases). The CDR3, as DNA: TGTGCCAGCAGTTACGGGCGGGGCCCTCCCTACGAGCAGTACTTC. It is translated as CASSYGRGPPYEQYF.